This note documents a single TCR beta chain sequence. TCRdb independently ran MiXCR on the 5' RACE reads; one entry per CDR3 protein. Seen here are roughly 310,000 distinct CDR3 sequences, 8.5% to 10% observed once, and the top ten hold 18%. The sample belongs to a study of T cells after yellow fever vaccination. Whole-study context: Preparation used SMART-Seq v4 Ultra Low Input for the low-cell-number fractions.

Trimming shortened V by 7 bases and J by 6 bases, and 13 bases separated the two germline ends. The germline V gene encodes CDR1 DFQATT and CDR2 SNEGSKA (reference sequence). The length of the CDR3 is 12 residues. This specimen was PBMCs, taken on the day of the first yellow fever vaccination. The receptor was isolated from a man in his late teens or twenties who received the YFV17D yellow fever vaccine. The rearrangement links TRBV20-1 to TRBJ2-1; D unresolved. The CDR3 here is CSGRLTGNEQFF. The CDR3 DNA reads TGCAGTGGACGACTTACCGGCAATGAGCAGTTCTTC.